Sequencing of this T cell receptor beta chain was carried out in a study of control samples from healthy donors and cancer patients. Data came from immunoSEQ multiplex PCR; TCRdb stores just in-frame clones and leaves some out. This sample has about 53,000 clones, with approximately 90% found just once. The source of this sequence is a man in his 60s with head and neck cancer. Sample: PBMCs.

CDR3 DNA sequence: TGTGCCAGCAGCTTGGAATTTCGGGACAGGGATGGCTACACCTTC. Translating gives CASSLEFRDRDGYTF. V usage is TRBV5-8 and J usage is TRBJ1-2; TRBD1 matches 9 bases. J lost 6 bases, V lost 0 bases, and 6 bases had no gene match. The germline V gene encodes CDR1 SGHTS and CDR2 YDEGEE. This CDR3 has 15 amino acids.